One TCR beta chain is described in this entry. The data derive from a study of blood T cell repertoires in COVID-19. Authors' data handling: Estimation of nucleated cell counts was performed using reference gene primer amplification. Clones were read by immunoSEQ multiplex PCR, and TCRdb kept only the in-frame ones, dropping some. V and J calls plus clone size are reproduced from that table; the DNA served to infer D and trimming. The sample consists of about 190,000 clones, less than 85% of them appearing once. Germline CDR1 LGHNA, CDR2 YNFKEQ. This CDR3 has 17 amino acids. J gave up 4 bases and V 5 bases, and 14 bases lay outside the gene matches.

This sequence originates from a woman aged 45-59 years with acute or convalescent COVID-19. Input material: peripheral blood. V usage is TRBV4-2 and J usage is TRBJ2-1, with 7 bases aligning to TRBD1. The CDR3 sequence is CASSSKDGDSSYNEQFF. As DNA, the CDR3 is TGTGCCAGCAGCTCAAAAGATGGGGACAGCTCATACAATGAGCAGTTCTTC.